A selection of T cell receptor beta chains follows, all from one sample in a study of T cell repertoires in cytomegalovirus infection. What these receptors recognize is not known. TCRdb reprocessed the reads with MiXCR, giving one entry per CDR3 protein. The sample gives approximately 390,000 distinct CDR3 sequences, about 35% of which show up once; roughly 14% is in the top ten. The material was cultured PBMCs, obtained from culture after CMV antigen stimulation. These TCRs come from a human donor in good health (CMV status not recorded). Some clones in this sample may be carry-over from other donors' samples. The CDR3 runs from the conserved cysteine through the conserved F or W. A D gene is named only where the DNA matches it firmly. Rows give clone size only sometimes, using once, few, many, or a class for an expanded clone.

D: TRBD1
size: NA
V: TRBV19
J: TRBJ1-2
CDR3: CASSSRDRGVYGYTF
DNA: TGTGCCAGTAGTTCCCGGGACAGGGGTGTCTATGGCTACACCTTC

D: NA
size: many
V: TRBV7-2
J: TRBJ2-7
CDR3: CASSNPGGYEQYF
DNA: TGTGCCAGCAGCAACCCCGGGGGCTACGAGCAGTACTTC

D: NA
size: NA
V: TRBV12-3/TRBV12-4
J: TRBJ2-2
CDR3: CASMAWDSNTGELFF
DNA: TGTGCCAGCATGGCGTGGGACTCTAACACCGGGGAGCTGTTTTTT

D: TRBD1
size: few
V: TRBV5-4
J: TRBJ2-6
CDR3: CASSSRQGAGANVLTF
DNA: TGTGCCAGCAGCTCAAGACAGGGGGCTGGGGCCAACGTCCTGACTTTC

D: NA
size: few
V: TRBV20-1
J: TRBJ2-2
CDR3: CSARDLIGGDTGELFF
DNA: TGCAGTGCTAGAGATCTTATCGGAGGGGACACCGGGGAGCTGTTTTTT

D: TRBD1
size: NA
V: TRBV19
J: TRBJ1-2
CDR3: CASSNEKQGARGGYTF
DNA: TGTGCCAGTAGTAACGAAAAACAGGGGGCGCGGGGCGGCTACACCTTC

D: NA
size: few
V: TRBV3-1
J: TRBJ2-1
CDR3: CASSRAVSLDEQFF
DNA: TGTGCCAGCAGCCGCGCCGTGAGCCTAGATGAGCAGTTCTTC

D: NA
size: few
V: TRBV5-6
J: TRBJ1-1
CDR3: CASSLQRATEAFF
DNA: TGTGCCAGCAGCTTGCAAAGGGCCACTGAAGCTTTCTTT

D: NA
size: NA
V: TRBV7-2
J: TRBJ1-5
CDR3: CASSSRKNQPQHF
DNA: TGTGCCAGCAGCTCCCGGAAAAATCAGCCCCAGCATTTT

D: NA
size: few
V: TRBV27
J: TRBJ2-6
CDR3: CASSRPSSGANVLTF
DNA: TGTGCCAGCAGTCGACCCAGCTCTGGGGCCAACGTCCTGACTTTC

D: TRBD2
size: NA
V: TRBV19
J: TRBJ2-1
CDR3: CASSIVRGMGEGREEQFF
DNA: TGTGCCAGTAGTATAGTTCGGGGTATGGGGGAGGGCCGGGAGGAGCAGTTCTTC

D: NA
size: NA
V: TRBV7-2
J: TRBJ1-1
CDR3: CASSLKTTAFF
DNA: TGTGCCAGCAGCTTAAAAACGACGGCTTTCTTT

D: NA
size: NA
V: TRBV5-3
J: TRBJ2-3
CDR3: CASSLYLTVGTDTQYF
DNA: TGTGCCAGCAGCTTGTATTTGACGGTCGGCACAGATACGCAGTATTTT

D: NA
size: few
V: TRBV25-1
J: TRBJ2-3
CDR3: CASSRTFGTDTQYF
DNA: TGTGCCAGCAGTAGAACGTTCGGCACAGATACGCAGTATTTT

D: NA
size: NA
V: TRBV6-2/TRBV6-3
J: TRBJ2-2
CDR3: CASSSLGGNGELFF
DNA: TGTGCCAGCAGTTCCCTTGGCGGTAACGGGGAGCTGTTTTTT

D: NA
size: few
V: TRBV6-2/TRBV6-3
J: TRBJ2-3
CDR3: CASSYPLELPDTQYF
DNA: TGTGCCAGCAGTTACCCTCTAGAACTTCCAGATACGCAGTATTTT

D: NA
size: few
V: TRBV11-2
J: TRBJ2-1
CDR3: CASSLTAYNEQFF
DNA: TGTGCCAGCAGCTTGACAGCTTACAATGAGCAGTTCTTC

D: TRBD1
size: few
V: TRBV23-1
J: TRBJ2-3
CDR3: CASSRLQGAHHKALQDGTDTQYF
DNA: TGCGCCAGCAGTCGCTTACAGGGGGCGCACCACAAAGCGCTGCAGGATGGCACAGATACGCAGTATTTT

D: NA
size: NA
V: TRBV12-3/TRBV12-4
J: TRBJ1-2
CDR3: CASCKGFGYGYTF
DNA: TGTGCCAGCTGTAAGGGATTCGGATATGGCTACACCTTC

D: TRBD2
size: NA
V: TRBV2
J: TRBJ2-1
CDR3: CASSGALADLPYNEQFF
DNA: TGTGCCAGCAGTGGGGCTCTAGCGGACCTCCCCTACAATGAGCAGTTCTTC

D: NA
size: few
V: TRBV7-6
J: TRBJ1-4
CDR3: CASSTTGGVGEKLFF
DNA: TGTGCCAGCAGCACGACCGGGGGCGTAGGGGAAAAACTGTTTTTT

D: TRBD1
size: NA
V: TRBV12-5
J: TRBJ2-1
CDR3: CASGLVVTRDRGRKQFF
DNA: TGTGCTAGTGGTTTGGTAGTAACCCGGGACAGGGGTAGGAAGCAGTTCTTC

D: NA
size: NA
V: TRBV19
J: TRBJ2-5
CDR3: CASSNVRDPGQETQYF
DNA: TGTGCCAGTAGTAACGTCCGGGACCCAGGACAAGAGACCCAGTACTTC

D: NA
size: NA
V: TRBV9
J: TRBJ2-1
CDR3: CASSVSLHPGSYNEQFF
DNA: TGTGCCAGCAGCGTATCTCTCCACCCCGGCTCCTACAATGAGCAGTTCTTC

D: NA
size: NA
V: TRBV19
J: TRBJ2-3
CDR3: CASSTPGFSDTQYF
DNA: TGTGCCAGTAGTACACCGGGATTCTCAGATACGCAGTATTTT

D: NA
size: few
V: TRBV11-2
J: TRBJ2-5
CDR3: CASSPNLRAQETQYF
DNA: TGTGCCAGCAGCCCAAATTTGCGGGCCCAAGAGACCCAGTACTTC

D: TRBD2
size: NA
V: TRBV7-8
J: TRBJ2-3
CDR3: CASTLAGGGYTDTQYF
DNA: TGTGCCAGCACCCTAGCGGGAGGCGGGTACACAGATACGCAGTATTTT

D: TRBD2
size: NA
V: TRBV29-1
J: TRBJ2-3
CDR3: CSVEGGASGGSTDTQYF
DNA: TGCAGCGTTGAAGGAGGAGCGAGCGGGGGGTCCACAGATACGCAGTATTTT

D: NA
size: few
V: TRBV28
J: TRBJ2-5
CDR3: CASRKGPYLGETQYF
DNA: TGTGCCAGCAGAAAAGGCCCTTACCTGGGAGAGACCCAGTACTTC

D: TRBD1
size: NA
V: TRBV11-3
J: TRBJ1-1
CDR3: CASSLGQFAFF
DNA: TGTGCCAGCAGTTTGGGACAGTTTGCTTTCTTT

D: NA
size: NA
V: TRBV9
J: TRBJ2-1
CDR3: CASSASDRSYNEQFF
DNA: TGTGCCAGCAGCGCCTCGGACCGCTCCTACAATGAGCAGTTCTTC

D: TRBD2
size: NA
V: TRBV20-1
J: TRBJ2-1
CDR3: CSARVVTSVNEQFF
DNA: TGCAGTGCTAGAGTGGTAACTAGCGTCAATGAGCAGTTCTTC

D: NA
size: many
V: TRBV12-3/TRBV12-4
J: TRBJ1-3
CDR3: CASRSGTARVIYF
DNA: TGTGCCAGCAGATCCGGGACTGCTAGAGTCATATATTTT

D: TRBD2
size: NA
V: TRBV12-3/TRBV12-4
J: TRBJ2-3
CDR3: CASTPWREMDTQYF
DNA: TGTGCCAGCACCCCCTGGCGGGAGATGGATACGCAGTATTTT

D: TRBD1
size: few
V: TRBV19
J: TRBJ1-2
CDR3: CASSPTGASNYGYTF
DNA: TGTGCCAGTAGTCCGACAGGGGCCTCTAACTATGGCTACACCTTC

D: TRBD1
size: NA
V: TRBV9
J: TRBJ2-5
CDR3: CASSSHRGLETQYF
DNA: TGTGCCAGCAGCTCCCACAGGGGGCTCGAGACCCAGTACTTC

D: NA
size: few
V: TRBV12-3/TRBV12-4
J: TRBJ1-1
CDR3: CASSPGTHTEAFF
DNA: TGTGCCAGCAGTCCCGGGACCCACACTGAAGCTTTCTTT

D: TRBD1
size: NA
V: TRBV6-2/TRBV6-3
J: TRBJ2-4
CDR3: CASSYPKGTGAIPKNIQYF
DNA: TGTGCCAGCAGCTACCCTAAAGGGACAGGGGCAATCCCCAAAAACATTCAGTACTTC

D: NA
size: NA
V: TRBV7-2
J: TRBJ1-2
CDR3: CASSLDPRSFNYGYTF
DNA: TGTGCCAGCAGCTTAGATCCCAGGAGCTTTAACTATGGCTACACCTTC

D: NA
size: few
V: TRBV12-3/TRBV12-4
J: TRBJ2-3
CDR3: CASSFRGRTDTQYF
DNA: TGTGCCAGCAGTTTCAGGGGCCGCACAGATACGCAGTATTTT

D: TRBD1
size: few
V: TRBV19
J: TRBJ1-1
CDR3: CASSLQGQIEAFF
DNA: TGTGCCAGTAGTCTTCAGGGACAGATTGAAGCTTTCTTT

D: TRBD1
size: NA
V: TRBV6-5
J: TRBJ2-7
CDR3: CASRPAGTGVYEQYF
DNA: TGTGCCAGCAGACCAGCCGGGACAGGGGTCTACGAGCAGTACTTC

D: NA
size: NA
V: TRBV7-9
J: TRBJ2-1
CDR3: CASSTRLGIVVDRHNEQFF
DNA: TGTGCCAGCAGCACTAGACTAGGCATCGTTGTGGATCGGCACAATGAGCAGTTCTTC

D: NA
size: many
V: TRBV7-8
J: TRBJ2-2
CDR3: CASSYDTPNTGELFF
DNA: TGTGCCAGCAGCTATGACACGCCGAACACCGGGGAGCTGTTTTTT

D: TRBD1
size: many
V: TRBV7-2
J: TRBJ1-6
CDR3: CASSGTGGSYNSPLHF
DNA: TGTGCCAGCAGCGGGACAGGGGGCTCCTATAATTCACCCCTCCACTTT

D: TRBD1
size: NA
V: TRBV6-1
J: TRBJ2-1
CDR3: CASSAGTGVYNEQFF
DNA: TGTGCCAGCAGTGCCGGGACAGGGGTCTACAATGAGCAGTTCTTC

D: TRBD1
size: few
V: TRBV27
J: TRBJ2-7
CDR3: CASSMEQGATYEQYF
DNA: TGTGCCAGCAGTATGGAACAGGGGGCGACCTACGAGCAGTACTTC

D: NA
size: NA
V: TRBV7-2
J: TRBJ2-7
CDR3: CASSLNTYEQYF
DNA: TGTGCCAGCAGCTTAAACACCTACGAGCAGTACTTC

D: NA
size: NA
V: TRBV7-2
J: TRBJ2-2
CDR3: CASSLDRQLTGELFF
DNA: TGTGCCAGCAGCTTAGACCGGCAGCTCACCGGGGAGCTGTTTTTT

D: NA
size: NA
V: TRBV29-1
J: TRBJ2-5
CDR3: CSAGSGQETQYF
DNA: TGCAGCGCTGGGAGTGGGCAGGAGACCCAGTACTTC

D: NA
size: many
V: TRBV7-2
J: TRBJ2-3
CDR3: CASSLDRGSDTQYF
DNA: TGTGCCAGCAGCCTAGATCGGGGGAGTGATACGCAGTATTTT